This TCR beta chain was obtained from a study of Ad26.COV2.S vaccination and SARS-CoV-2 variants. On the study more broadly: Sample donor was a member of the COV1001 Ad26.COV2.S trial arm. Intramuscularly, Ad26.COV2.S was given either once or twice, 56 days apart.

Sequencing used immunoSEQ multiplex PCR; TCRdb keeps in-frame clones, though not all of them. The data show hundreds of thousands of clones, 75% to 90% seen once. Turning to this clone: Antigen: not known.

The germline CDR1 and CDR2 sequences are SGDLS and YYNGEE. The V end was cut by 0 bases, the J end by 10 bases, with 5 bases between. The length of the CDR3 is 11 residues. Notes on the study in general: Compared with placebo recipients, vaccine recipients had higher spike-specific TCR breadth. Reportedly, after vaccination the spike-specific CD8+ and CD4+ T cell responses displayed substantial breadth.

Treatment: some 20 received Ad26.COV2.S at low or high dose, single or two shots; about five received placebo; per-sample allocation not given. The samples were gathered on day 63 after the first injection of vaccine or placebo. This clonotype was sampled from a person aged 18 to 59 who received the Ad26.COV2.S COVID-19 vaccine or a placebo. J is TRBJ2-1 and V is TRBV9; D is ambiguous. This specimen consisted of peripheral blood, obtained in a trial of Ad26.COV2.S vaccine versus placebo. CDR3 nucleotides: TGTGCCAGCAGCGTAGGGTGGGAGCAGTTCTTC. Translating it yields CASSVGWEQFF.